The 11 T cell receptor beta chains below come from one sample, sequenced in a study of blood T cell repertoires in COVID-19. Libraries were prepared by immunoSEQ multiplex PCR; TCRdb keeps only in-frame clonotypes and omits some of them. Among about 59,000 clones listed, 91% were seen once. Input material: peripheral blood. Receptors originate from a human donor in a cohort sampled during active COVID-19.

The chain links TRBV6-5 to TRBJ1-5, with 7 bases identical to TRBD1. Germline CDR1 reads MNHEY; CDR2 reads SVGAGI. J was trimmed by 9 bases and V by 7 bases; bases with no gene match: 12. This CDR3 contains 14 residues. The CDR3 sequence is CASKSTGVVSPQHF. In DNA, the CDR3 is TGTGCCAGCAAATCTACAGGGGTCGTATCGCCCCAGCATTTT.

This clone was seen a single time. This chain connects TRBV11-3 to TRBJ2-7; TRBD2 agrees at 8 bases. Germline CDR1 and CDR2: SGHNT and YENEEA. The CDR3 is made up of 17 amino acids. V gave up 1 base and J gave up 2 bases; unmatched junction bases: 10. CDR3 bases: TGTGCCAGCAGCTTAGGGTATTCGCGGGAGGTACCCTACGAGCAGTACTTC. Protein: CASSLGYSREVPYEQYF.

The chain recombines TRBV5-1 with TRBJ2-3, with a weak D call TRBD1 (6 bases). The germline V and J ends were trimmed by 0 bases and 4 bases, with 12 bases remaining between them. The CDR3 spans 15 residues. From germline, CDR1 is SGHRS and CDR2 YFSETQ. CDR3 protein: CASSLGNAGADTQYF. Written as DNA, the CDR3 is TGCGCCAGCAGCTTGGGTAACGCAGGGGCAGATACGCAGTATTTT.

This clone was detected only a few times. The chain combines TRBV9 with TRBJ1-6; 7 bases are shared with TRBD1. CDR3 size: 16 residues. The J segment lost 3 bases and the V segment lost 4 bases, leaving 7 bases of the junction unmatched. CDR1 and CDR2 from the germline V gene are SGDLS and YYNGEE. The CDR3 nucleotides are TGTGCCAGCAGCTTATCAGGACAGGACTATAATTCACCCCTCCACTTT. Residues: CASSLSGQDYNSPLHF. Drawing the rest from reference TRBV9 and TRBJ1-6, the complete variable domain is DSGVTQTPKHLITATGQRVTLRCSPRSGDLSVYWYQQSLDQGLQFLIQYYNGEERAKGNILERFSAQQFPDLHSELNLSSLELGDSALYFCASSLSGQDYNSPLHFGNGTRLTVT.

The chain carries TRBV5-4 and TRBJ2-5; 9 positions match TRBD2. Trimming took 4 bases from V and 4 from J; bases not matched to a gene: 11. Germline assignment: CDR1 SGHNT and CDR2 YYREEE (reference sequence). This CDR3 spans 16 amino acids. Written as DNA, the CDR3 is TGTGCCAGCAGCATGCCAGCGGGAGGTCGCATAGAGACCCAGTACTTC. This translates into CASSMPAGGRIETQYF.

The rearrangement joins TRBV7-6 to TRBJ2-1; D unresolved. Trimming left V 4 bases short and J 2 bases short, with 6 bases between. The CDR3 extends over 13 amino acids. Germline values: CDR1 SGHVS, CDR2 FNYEAQ. CDR3: CASSYQAYNEQFF. The CDR3 bases are TGTGCCAGCAGCTATCAGGCCTACAATGAGCAGTTCTTC.

The chain combines TRBV19 with TRBJ2-2, with a weak D call TRBD2 (6 bases). The CDR3 runs 22 residues. V was shortened by 6 bases and J by 0 bases, with 32 bases between the two germline ends. The germline gives CDR1 LNHDA, CDR2 SQIVND (reference sequence). The chain's CDR3 is CASRYRELGTISQSPNTGELFF. CDR3 in DNA: TGTGCCAGTAGATACCGGGAGCTAGGAACCATTTCGCAAAGCCCGAACACCGGGGAGCTGTTTTTT.

The chain has TRBV5-4 and TRBJ2-7, with TRBD1 as a possible D gene (7 bases). The germline V and J ends were trimmed by 3 bases and 6 bases, with 16 bases remaining between them. Germline CDR1 SGHNT, CDR2 YYREEE (reference sequence). The CDR3 is 14 amino acids. The CDR3 protein is CASSSQGGLGEQYF. CDR3 coding DNA: TGTGCCAGCAGCTCGCAGGGGGGTCTTGGCGAGCAGTACTTC.

This sequence joins TRBV4-3 and TRBJ1-2, with D tentatively TRBD1 (6 bases). V gave up 4 bases and J gave up 0 bases, with 18 bases separating them. Germline V gene lookup returns CDR1 LGHNA and CDR2 YSLEER. The CDR3 covers 17 residues. The CDR3 nucleotides are TGCGCCAGCAGCCTCTATACCGGGACATCTGCTAACTATGGCTACACCTTC. Translation: CASSLYTGTSANYGYTF.

The chain joins TRBV19 to TRBJ2-1; D not resolved. The CDR3 spans 15 residues. The germline V gene has CDR1 LNHDA and CDR2 SQIVND (reference sequence). With 4 bases removed from V and 0 bases from J, the gap between germline ends came to 10 bases. In DNA, the CDR3 is TGTGCCAGTAGTAACCCGCCGAGCTCCTACAATGAGCAGTTCTTC. Translation gives CASSNPPSSYNEQFF.

The chain carries TRBV6-2 or TRBV6-3 and TRBJ2-3; no definite D call. The CDR3 totals 13 residues. Germline lookup yields CDR1 MNHEY and CDR2 SVGEGT. V lost 2 bases and J lost 4, with 7 bases in between. The CDR3 region has the DNA TGTGCCAGCAGTTACAGAGTGCCAGATACGCAGTATTTT. Translating gives CASSYRVPDTQYF.